Below are 2 T cell receptor beta chains sequenced from a single sample in a study of T cell clones after liver transplantation. Sequenced by immunoSEQ multiplex PCR; TCRdb stores in-frame clones only, minus some. The table shows nearly 25,000 clones, with approximately 68% occurring only once. The sample was CD4+ T cells from blood, taken before liver transplant. These receptor sequences come from a human donor who received a liver transplant.

This clone came up a few times. This chain joins TRBV6-5 and TRBJ1-2, with D possibly TRBD1 on 5 matching bases. V was trimmed by 2 bases and J by 3 bases, leaving 13 bases between them. There are 15 residues in the CDR3. Germline CDR1 is MNHEY and CDR2 is SVGAGI. The DNA for the CDR3 is TGTGCCAGCAGTTACGGGGGGAGTGGAGACTATGGCTACACCTTC. This codes for CASSYGGSGDYGYTF.

The chain is built from TRBV7-6 and TRBJ1-2; D may be TRBD1 (5 bases). The CDR3 runs to 15 residues. V gave up 5 bases and J gave up 2 bases, with 15 bases separating them. Per germline, CDR1 SGHVS and CDR2 FNYEAQ. CDR3 DNA: TGTGCCAGCAGCCAGGGCAGTTCGTCCAACTATGGCTACACCTTC. It yields the protein CASSQGSSSNYGYTF.